A single sample is the source of the 19 T cell receptor beta chains below, sequenced in a study of T cell responses to AZD1222 COVID-19 vaccine (dated by TCRdb to the early 2020s). The sample's time point label, decoded: about 28 days (+/-7) after the second vaccine dose. Libraries came from the immunoSEQ multiplex PCR assay. What TCRdb holds here is the immuneACCESS table cut down to in-frame rearrangements. Part of the clones is not present; checked against another copy, under half of the missing clones reflect an unresolved V gene, and the others are unexplained. The sample table records 150,000 or so clones; roughly nine tenths of these occur just once. The top ten constitute approximately 1.2% of the sample. Specimen: peripheral blood, collected 28 days after the second AZD1222 dose. These receptors all come from an adult who received the AZD1222 COVID-19 vaccine.

This chain links TRBV10-3 with TRBJ2-3; TRBD1 is a possible D gene (6 bases). Germline lookup yields CDR1 ENHRY and CDR2 SYGVKD. The CDR3 contains 14 residues. V lost 2 bases, J lost 4 bases, and 10 bases lay in between. CDR3 in amino acids: CAISEPGVADTQYF. The CDR3 nucleotides read TGTGCCATCAGTGAGCCAGGGGTCGCAGATACGCAGTATTTT.

The chain is built from TRBV12-3 or TRBV12-4 and TRBJ1-1; tentatively, D is TRBD1 (6 bases). Trimming cost V 5 bases and J 6 bases, with 13 bases left between them. CDR3 length: 13 residues. The CDR3 DNA reads as TGTGCCAGCAGTCAACAGGGAATCTCTGAAGCTTTCTTT. This encodes CASSQQGISEAFF.

The V and J genes are TRBV10-3 and TRBJ1-5, with unresolved D. The ends were cut back, 1 base at V and 2 bases at J, with 9 bases in the middle. This CDR3 comprises 15 residues. Germline loops: CDR1 ENHRY, CDR2 SYGVKD. The CDR3 DNA follows: TGTGCCATCAGTGAGTACGAGGCTCGCAATCAGCCCCAGCATTTT. Translation: CAISEYEARNQPQHF.

This clone was recorded once. The V and J genes are TRBV5-1 and TRBJ2-7, with D perhaps TRBD1 (6 bases). Germline V gene lookup returns CDR1 SGHRS and CDR2 YFSETQ. Trimming pared 0 bases from V and 0 bases from J, leaving 10 bases between. This CDR3 region has 15 residues. The CDR3 reads CASSLAGTNSYEQYF. CDR3 DNA sequence: TGCGCCAGCAGCTTGGCTGGGACAAACTCCTACGAGCAGTACTTC. Full variable domain (remainder filled in from reference TRBV5-1 and TRBJ2-7): KAGVTQTPRYLIKTRGQQVTLSCSPISGHRSVSWYQQTPGQGLQFLFEYFSETQRNKGNFPGRFSGRQFSNSRSEMNVSTLELGDSALYLCASSLAGTNSYEQYFGPGTRLTVT.

This clone was counted a single time. This sequence joins TRBV7-2 and TRBJ2-7; 9 positions match TRBD2. Germline trimming cut 2 bases from V and 4 bases from J; bases unmatched to any gene: 6. CDR1 and CDR2 from the germline V gene are SGHTA and FQGNSA. The CDR3 runs to 15 residues. DNA for the CDR3: TGTGCCAGCAGCTTAATCCTAGCGGGATCATACGAGCAGTACTTC. Its protein product is CASSLILAGSYEQYF.

The gene calls are TRBV27 and TRBJ1-1; D is unclear. This CDR3 comprises 12 residues. Germline V gene sequence: CDR1 MNHEY, CDR2 SMNVEV (reference sequence). Between the trimmed V and J ends, which lost 2 bases and 11 bases, there was a span of 12 bases. CDR3 coding DNA: TGTGCCAGCAGTTTAATCAATCGACGCGCTTTCTTT. Its protein product is CASSLINRRAFF.

CDR3 amino acids: CASSRQDSYEQYF. The DNA of the CDR3 is TGTGCCAGCAGCCGACAGGACTCCTACGAGCAGTACTTC. This sequence joins TRBV5-6 and TRBJ2-7; maybe TRBD1 (6 bases). Germline CDR1 and CDR2: SGHDT and YYEEEE. With 4 bases removed from V and 0 bases from J, the gap between germline ends came to 8 bases. The CDR3 runs 13 residues. Complete variable domain (other parts from reference TRBV5-6 and TRBJ2-7): DAGVTQSPTHLIKTRGQQVTLRCSPKSGHDTVSWYQQALGQGPQFIFQYYEEEERQRGNFPDRFSGHQFPNYSSELNVNALLLGDSALYLCASSRQDSYEQYFGPGTRLTVT.

As DNA, the CDR3 is TGCGCCAGCAGCTTCGTAGGACTAGCGGGCGGGAACACCGGGGAGCTGTTTTTT. It codes for CASSFVGLAGGNTGELFF. The chain recombines TRBV5-1 with TRBJ2-2, with 11 bases identical to TRBD2. This CDR3 has 18 amino acids. The germline V gene encodes CDR1 SGHRS and CDR2 YFSETQ. V lost 2 bases to trimming and J lost 1 base; unmatched junction nucleotides: 7.

V and J are TRBV5-1 and TRBJ1-3, with a weak D call TRBD1 (5 bases). CDR3 length equals 14 residues. Trimming cost V 4 bases and J 3 bases, with 11 bases left between them. Germline CDR1 SGHRS, CDR2 YFSETQ. The CDR3 sequence: CASSPGTVGNTIYF. The CDR3 bases are TGCGCCAGCAGCCCCGGGACGGTTGGAAACACCATATATTTT.

V gene TRBV7-9 combines with J gene TRBJ1-2, with D tentatively TRBD1 (6 bases). Trimming shortened V by 4 bases and J by 1 base, and 22 bases separated the two germline ends. The CDR3 sequence is 18 residues long. Germline V gene data show CDR1 as SEHNR and CDR2 as FQNEAQ (reference sequence). The CDR3 DNA is TGTGCCAGCAGCTATAACGCCGGGACAACACTTGTTAACTATGGCTACACCTTC. Translation gives CASSYNAGTTLVNYGYTF.

This chain joins TRBV6-1 and TRBJ1-4; no definite D call. The ends were cut back, 1 base at V and 6 bases at J, with 15 bases in the middle. CDR3 length equals 16 residues. The germline CDR1 and CDR2 sequences are MNHNS and SASEGT. The CDR3 loop is CASSEGAEVGYEKLFF. Written as DNA, the CDR3 is TGTGCCAGCAGTGAAGGCGCGGAGGTGGGGTATGAAAAACTGTTTTTT.

V gene TRBV24-1 combines with J gene TRBJ1-2; D is unclear. V lost 5 bases, J lost 6 bases, and 15 bases lay in between. This CDR3 is 14 amino acids long. The germline gives CDR1 KGHDR, CDR2 SFDVKD. The CDR3 reads CATSGGGAGNGYTF. The CDR3 bases are TGTGCCACCAGTGGAGGTGGTGCGGGGAATGGCTACACCTTC.

The chain has TRBV12-3 or TRBV12-4 and TRBJ1-2; D gene ambiguous. CDR3 size: 11 residues. The ends were cut back, 2 bases at V and 7 bases at J, with 5 bases in the middle. CDR3 DNA: TGTGCCAGCAGTTTAAATCGTGGCTACACCTTC. Its translation is CASSLNRGYTF.

This chain's CDR3 is CASSSMSGTKELNEQFF. In DNA, the CDR3 is TGTGCCAGCAGTTCCATGAGCGGGACGAAGGAACTCAATGAGCAGTTCTTC. V gene TRBV28 combines with J gene TRBJ2-1; TRBD2 matches 7 bases. Trimming at V came to 4 bases and at J to 6 bases, leaving 15 bases not matched to a gene. The CDR3 contains 17 residues. Looked up from germline, CDR1 is MDHEN and CDR2 is SYDVKM.

The chain has TRBV6-5 and TRBJ1-1, with TRBD1 as a possible D gene (5 bases). The CDR3 sequence is 15 residues long. Between the trimmed V and J ends, which lost 6 bases and 3 bases, there was a span of 17 bases. Germline CDR1 and CDR2: MNHEY and SVGAGI. The CDR3 sequence is CASRDRDLPHTEAFF. DNA for the CDR3: TGTGCCAGCAGAGACCGGGACCTCCCCCACACTGAAGCTTTCTTT.

The chain joins TRBV7-3 to TRBJ2-3, with 14 bases aligning to TRBD2. The germline V gene has CDR1 SGHTA and CDR2 FQGTGA. The CDR3 runs to 21 residues. V trimming: 2 bases; J trimming: 2 bases; junction bases outside the gene matches: 15. The CDR3 reads CASSLSHSGTSGSLPTDTQYF. The CDR3 DNA reads as TGTGCCAGCAGCTTATCCCACTCCGGGACTAGCGGGAGTCTTCCCACAGATACGCAGTATTTT.

The chain links TRBV18 to TRBJ1-1; D ambiguous. This CDR3 has 14 amino acids. Looked up from germline, CDR1 is KGHSH and CDR2 is LQKENI. Trimming cost V 4 bases and J 4 bases, with 13 bases left between them. The CDR3: CASSLGPRRTEAFF. CDR3 DNA sequence: TGTGCCAGCTCACTCGGACCGAGGCGCACTGAAGCTTTCTTT.

The V gene is TRBV7-8, the J gene TRBJ2-3; 10 bases line up with TRBD2. The V segment lost 0 bases and the J segment 1 base; nucleotides outside the gene matches: 7. Germline CDR1 reads SGHVS; CDR2 reads FQNEAQ. The CDR3 is 18 amino acids. In nucleotides, the CDR3 is TGTGCCAGCAGCTTAGCGCTAGCGGGGGCTCCAGGCACAGATACGCAGTATTTT. Translation: CASSLALAGAPGTDTQYF.

The CDR3 DNA reads TGCGCCAGCAGCTTGGCCCCGACAAGGTCTGGGGCCAACGTCCTGACTTTC. Its translation is CASSLAPTRSGANVLTF. The chain carries TRBV5-1 and TRBJ2-6, with no clear D. The CDR3 spans 17 residues. Trimming took 0 bases from V and 1 from J, leaving 11 bases between them. Per germline, CDR1 SGHRS and CDR2 YFSETQ.